This TCR beta chain comes out of a study of beta chain features in type 1 diabetes (dated by TCRdb to 2017 to 2018). Background on the whole study: Mean age, gender distribution, total cell number and subset yield did not differ between patients and healthy donors. Across all samples, approximately 98,000,000 sorted cells were examined, and cell number per subset correlated strongly with RNA yield. The study compared the TCRB repertoires of sorted circulating CD4+ T cell subsets in recently diagnosed type 1 diabetes patients with those in matched healthy donors. Regulatory and stem cell-like memory subsets were isolated from only 8 patients and roughly eight healthy donors, whereas naive and central memory subsets came from all 30 or so donors. Paper-wide results and their limitations: Because small numbers of individuals were included in the HLA sub-analyses, any influence of HLA type on TCRB rearrangement was left unresolved. Patients with type 1 diabetes made fewer insertions and deleted more nucleotides at VDJ recombination sites, implying thymic rearrangement abnormalities. Because cDNA was sequenced instead of genomic DNA, highly expressing activated cells could be over-represented, though the groups showed no difference in activation or CD3 levels. Type 1 diabetes patients showed a moderate but significant shortening of TCRB CDR3 length in all four CD4+ subsets. Naive, central memory and regulatory TCRB repertoires appeared to be more alike among patients than among healthy donors. PCR may preferentially amplify shorter templates, but because patient and control samples were amplified and corrected together, any resulting skew would affect both groups equally.

The entire isolated RNA was reverse transcribed using the High Capacity cDNA Reverse Transcription Kit, and thus expressed TCRB transcripts were sequenced. Deep immunoSEQ sequencing was performed on naive, central memory and regulatory T cell samples, with an average of roughly 3.3 million total reads per sample. After sorted cells were lysed in RLT buffer, RNA was extracted with DNase-treated RNeasy Micro or Mini kits, with the choice depending on cell number. To prevent cross-contamination, every cell subset was processed on its own, while patient and healthy donor samples were processed together. Using the immunoSEQ multiplex PCR, TCRB sequences were amplified from cDNA into 87-bp fragments spanning the CDR3 region. Sequencing of the amplicons was done on the Illumina HiSeq platform. The source study handled its data this way. PCR bias was corrected computationally using synthetic template baselines, and reads within Hamming distance 2 were collapsed, with unmergeable singletons discarded. Reads were aligned against IMGT to assign V, D and J genes, CDR3 length and insertions or deletions at six rearrangement sites. Within each subset, clonotype counts were normalized to the number of sorted cells before true diversity and Gini coefficients were calculated with the tcR R package. The overlap coefficient, calculated on TCRB nucleotide sequences, was used to quantify repertoire sharing. Out-of-frame TCRB sequences from naive cells were analyzed as a proxy for the pre-selection repertoire. TCRdb re-hosts the immuneACCESS table, in-frame sequences only. Its copies lack some clones; in the studies checked, an unresolved V gene accounts for under half of them, and the cause for the rest is not known. From that table come the V and J calls and clone size; the DNA was used to work out D and trimming. The sample table shows under 800,000 clones, and about 16% are seen once. The top ten constitute 0.09% to 0.095% of the sample.

Each donor gave one peripheral blood draw, averaging roughly 0.11 L, which was collected into heparinised tubes. A BD FACSAria II and a panel including CD45RO, CCR7, CD25, CD127, CD95 and CD27 were used to sort naive, central memory, regulatory and stem cell-like memory CD4+ T cells. Purity was above 98% for every sorted population. PBMCs were isolated immediately by Lymphoprep density gradient centrifugation and stained directly without culture. So that batch effects would be minimized, each experiment stained and sorted samples in pairs, pairing one healthy donor with one patient. This clone was seen a few times. The antigen it recognizes is unknown. Qualities for individual bases were not recorded, and no much larger clone is one base off. The TCR originated in a man aged 18 to 30 in good health. The material sequenced was naive CD4+ T cells from blood. According to the study, the label for this sample's cell subset or site signals: true naive CD4+ T cells.

The nucleotide sequence reads TGTGCCAGCTCTTTCGACCAGGGGCCGCCCTACGAGCAGTACTTC. It specifies CASSFDQGPPYEQYF. The sequence links TRBV18 to TRBJ2-7; possibly the D gene is TRBD1, per 6 matching bases. V and J are truncated by 6 bases and 2 bases respectively, leaving an intervening sequence of 17 bases. CDR1 is given as KGHSH and CDR2 as LQKENI, both from the germline V gene. Measured from the cysteine to the phenylalanine, the CDR3 is 15 residues long. The DNA shown is the 45-base CDR3, in frame from base 1.